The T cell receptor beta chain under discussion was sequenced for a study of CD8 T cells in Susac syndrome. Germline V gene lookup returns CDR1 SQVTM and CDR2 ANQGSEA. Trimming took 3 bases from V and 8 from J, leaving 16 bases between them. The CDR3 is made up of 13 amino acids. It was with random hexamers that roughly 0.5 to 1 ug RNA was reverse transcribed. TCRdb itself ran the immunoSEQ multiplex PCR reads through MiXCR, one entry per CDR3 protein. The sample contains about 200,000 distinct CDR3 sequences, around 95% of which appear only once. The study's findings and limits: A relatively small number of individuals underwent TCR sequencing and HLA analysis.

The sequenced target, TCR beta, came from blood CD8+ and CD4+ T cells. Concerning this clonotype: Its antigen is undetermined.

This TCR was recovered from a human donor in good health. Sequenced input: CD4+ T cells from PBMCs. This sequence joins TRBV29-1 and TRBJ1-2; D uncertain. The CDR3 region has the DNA TGCAGCGTTGACCAAAGAGGCTCAGACGGCTACACCTTC. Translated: CSVDQRGSDGYTF.